The 13 T cell receptor beta chains given below trace back to one sample, sequenced in a study of technical replicates of blood from several donors. Produced via immunoSEQ multiplex PCR; TCRdb's table is partial and in-frame only. The table lists approximately 82,000 clones, 75% to 95% of them singletons. Sample: T cells isolated from PBMCs. The receptors were gathered from a human donor in good health.

The V and J genes are TRBV29-1 and TRBJ2-1; the D gene is possibly TRBD2 (5 bases). This CDR3 region has 12 residues. Germline V lookup: CDR1 SQVTM, CDR2 ANQGSEA. Trimming removed 3 bases at V and 5 bases at J, with 8 bases between. In DNA, the CDR3 is TGCAGCGTTGACGGAGCGGACAATGAGCAGTTCTTC. Residues: CSVDGADNEQFF.

This clone was counted a single time. V and J are TRBV4-2 and TRBJ2-7; TRBD2 matches 7 bases. Trimming took 7 bases from V and 1 from J; bases not matched to a gene: 7. The CDR3 has 14 amino acids. CDR1 LGHNA and CDR2 YNFKEQ come from the germline V gene. This CDR3 is CASTLAEGSYEQYF. CDR3 in DNA: TGTGCCAGCACCCTAGCGGAAGGGTCCTACGAGCAGTACTTC.

The rearrangement links TRBV19 to TRBJ1-2; perhaps TRBD1 as D (5 bases). V lost 11 bases, J lost 7 bases, and 17 bases lay in between. Germline V CDR1 and CDR2: LNHDA, SQIVND (reference sequence). The CDR3 spans 12 residues. The CDR3 loop reads CASSTGLAGYTF. CDR3 bases: TGTGCCTCCAGCACAGGCCTGGCTGGCTACACCTTC. Using reference TRBV19 and TRBJ1-2 for the parts outside the CDR3, the full variable domain is DGGITQSPKYLFRKEGQNVTLSCEQNLNHDAMYWYRQDPGQGLRLIYYSQIVNDFQKGDIAEGYSVSREKKESFPLTVTSAQKNPTAFYLCASSTGLAGYTFGSGTRLTVV.

V is TRBV7-6 and J is TRBJ2-7; 8 bases fit TRBD1. This CDR3 comprises 16 residues. Per germline, CDR1 SGHVS and CDR2 FNYEAQ. The V gene end was trimmed by 4 bases and the J gene end by 1 base; junction bases not matched to a gene: 9. CDR3 in DNA: TGTGCCAGCAGCTACCGTCCGACAGGGGATTCCTACGAGCAGTACTTC. Translated: CASSYRPTGDSYEQYF.

The chain links TRBV10-2 to TRBJ1-1; possible D gene TRBD1, 5 bases. The CDR3 length is 13 residues. Trimming cost V 6 bases and J 0 bases, with 8 bases left between them. CDR1 is WSHSY, CDR2 SAAADI, per germline. The CDR3, as DNA: TGCGCCAGCAGACAGGAAATGAACACTGAAGCTTTCTTT. Protein sequence: CASRQEMNTEAFF.

This rearrangement joins TRBV5-6 to TRBJ2-5; TRBD1 matches at 8 bases. Germline CDR1 reads SGHDT; CDR2 reads YYEEEE. The V and J ends lost 3 bases and 4 bases, in that order; junction bases with no gene match: 5. The CDR3 consists of 14 residues. The CDR3 sequence: CASSSPTGGETQYF. CDR3 bases: TGTGCCAGCAGCTCCCCTACAGGGGGAGAGACCCAGTACTTC.

V usage is TRBV6-6 and J usage is TRBJ1-5; TRBD1 agrees at 8 bases. V lost 6 bases to trimming and J lost 4 bases; unmatched junction nucleotides: 11. The CDR3 is made up of 16 amino acids. CDR1 and CDR2 from the germline V gene are MNHNY and SVGAGI (reference sequence). Written as DNA, the CDR3 is TGTGCCAGCAGGCTATACGGACAGGGTGGGAATCAGCCCCAGCATTTT. This codes for CASRLYGQGGNQPQHF.

CDR3 bases: TGCGCCAGCAGCAGAGGACAGGGGGCTGGTGAGCAGTACTTC. This translates into CASSRGQGAGEQYF. The chain couples TRBV5-1 to TRBJ2-7, with TRBD1 identical over 11 bases. J lost 7 bases, V lost 4 bases, and 7 bases had no gene match. The CDR3 is made up of 14 amino acids. Germline CDR1 SGHRS, CDR2 YFSETQ.

The chain uses TRBV27 and TRBJ1-1, with D possibly being TRBD1 (6 bases). The length of the CDR3 is 11 residues. Trimming removed 7 bases at V and 5 bases at J, with 8 bases between. The V gene's germline CDR1 is MNHEY and CDR2 SMNVEV (reference sequence). CDR3 region: CASMRGTEAFF. The CDR3 DNA follows: TGTGCCAGCATGAGGGGGACTGAAGCTTTCTTT.

This rearrangement joins TRBV5-4 to TRBJ2-2; no clear D gene. V gave up 5 bases and J gave up 5 bases, with 10 bases separating them. The CDR3 is made up of 13 amino acids. The germline V gene encodes CDR1 SGHNT and CDR2 YYREEE (reference sequence). The CDR3: CASSNGGTGELFF. The CDR3 DNA reads as TGTGCCAGCAGTAACGGTGGTACCGGGGAGCTGTTTTTT.

The CDR3 reads CASSPGGTDTQYF. DNA of the CDR3: TGTGCCAGCAGCCCCGGGGGGACAGATACGCAGTATTTT. V gene TRBV25-1 combines with J gene TRBJ2-3; 7 positions match TRBD2. Looked up from germline, CDR1 is MGHDK and CDR2 is SYGVNS. After removal of 6 bases from V and 3 bases from J, the junction contained 3 bases not matched to a gene. This CDR3 is built from 13 residues.

The rearrangement uses TRBV28 and TRBJ2-2, with 7 bases that match TRBD1. This CDR3 is 17 amino acids long. The V and J ends lost 4 bases and 0 bases, in that order; junction bases with no gene match: 8. Germline loops: CDR1 MDHEN, CDR2 SYDVKM. CDR3 protein: CASSSSPGTANTGELFF. The CDR3 DNA reads as TGTGCCAGCAGTTCATCTCCCGGGACAGCGAACACCGGGGAGCTGTTTTTT.

This chain connects TRBV5-1 to TRBJ2-1, with 11 bases fitting TRBD1. Germline V gene data show CDR1 as SGHRS and CDR2 as YFSETQ. Trimming took 4 bases from V and 7 from J; bases not matched to a gene: 10. The CDR3 length is 16 residues. The CDR3 DNA reads as TGCGCCAGCAGCCGGGAGCCAGGGACAGGGGGAAATGAGCAGTTCTTC. Translation: CASSREPGTGGNEQFF.